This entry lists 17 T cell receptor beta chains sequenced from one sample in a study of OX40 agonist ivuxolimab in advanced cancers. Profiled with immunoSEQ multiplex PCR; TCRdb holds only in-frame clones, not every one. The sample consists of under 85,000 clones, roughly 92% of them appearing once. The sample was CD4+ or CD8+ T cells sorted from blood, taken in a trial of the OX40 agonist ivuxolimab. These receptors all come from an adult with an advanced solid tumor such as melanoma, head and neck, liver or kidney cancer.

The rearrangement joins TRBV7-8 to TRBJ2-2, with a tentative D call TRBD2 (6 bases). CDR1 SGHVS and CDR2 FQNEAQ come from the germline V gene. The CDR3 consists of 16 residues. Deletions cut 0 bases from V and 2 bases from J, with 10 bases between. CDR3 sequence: CASSLAGRINTGELFF. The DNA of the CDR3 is TGTGCCAGCAGCTTAGCGGGGAGGATCAACACCGGGGAGCTGTTTTTT.

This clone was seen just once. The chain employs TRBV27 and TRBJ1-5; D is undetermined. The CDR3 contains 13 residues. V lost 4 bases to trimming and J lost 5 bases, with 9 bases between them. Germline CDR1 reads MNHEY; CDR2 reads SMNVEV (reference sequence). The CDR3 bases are TGTGCCAGCAGTTGGTCGGTTGATCAGCCCCAGCATTTT. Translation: CASSWSVDQPQHF.

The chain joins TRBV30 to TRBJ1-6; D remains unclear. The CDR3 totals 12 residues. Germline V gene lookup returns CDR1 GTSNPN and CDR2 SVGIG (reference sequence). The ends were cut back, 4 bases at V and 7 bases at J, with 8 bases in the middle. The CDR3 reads CAWTWGNSPLHF. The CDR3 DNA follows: TGTGCCTGGACCTGGGGAAATTCACCCCTCCACTTT.

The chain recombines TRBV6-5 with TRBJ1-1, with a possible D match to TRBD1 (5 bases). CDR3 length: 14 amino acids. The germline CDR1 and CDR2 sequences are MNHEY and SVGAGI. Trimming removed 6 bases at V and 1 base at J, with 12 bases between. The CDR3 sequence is CASRQTARNTEAFF. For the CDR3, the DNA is TGTGCCAGCAGACAGACAGCGAGGAACACTGAAGCTTTCTTT.

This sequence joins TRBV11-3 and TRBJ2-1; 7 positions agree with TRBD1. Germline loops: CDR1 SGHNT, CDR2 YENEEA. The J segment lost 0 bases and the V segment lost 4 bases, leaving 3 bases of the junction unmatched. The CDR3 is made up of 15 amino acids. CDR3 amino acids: CASSSGTVSYNEQFF. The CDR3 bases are TGTGCCAGCAGCTCCGGGACAGTCTCCTACAATGAGCAGTTCTTC.

CDR3 DNA sequence: TGTGCCAGCAGAAGCGGCCGGGGGGAAGCTTTCTTT. Residues: CASRSGRGEAFF. J is TRBJ1-1 and V is TRBV13; possible D gene TRBD1, 5 bases. The length of the CDR3 is 12 residues. Trimming removed 6 bases at V and 8 bases at J, with 13 bases between. Per germline, CDR1 PRHDT and CDR2 FYEKMQ (reference sequence). The whole variable domain, remainder taken from reference TRBV13 and TRBJ1-1, is AAGVIQSPRHLIKEKRETATLKCYPIPRHDTVYWYQQGPGQDPQFLISFYEKMQSDKGSIPDRFSAQQFSDYHSELNMSSLELGDSALYFCASRSGRGEAFFGQGTRLTVV.

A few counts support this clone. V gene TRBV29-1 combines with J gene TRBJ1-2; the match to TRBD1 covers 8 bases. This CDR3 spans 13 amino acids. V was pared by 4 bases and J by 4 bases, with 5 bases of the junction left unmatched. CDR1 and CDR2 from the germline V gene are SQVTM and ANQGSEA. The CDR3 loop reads CSVVGQGAYGYTF. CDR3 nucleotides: TGCAGCGTTGTAGGACAGGGAGCCTATGGCTACACCTTC.

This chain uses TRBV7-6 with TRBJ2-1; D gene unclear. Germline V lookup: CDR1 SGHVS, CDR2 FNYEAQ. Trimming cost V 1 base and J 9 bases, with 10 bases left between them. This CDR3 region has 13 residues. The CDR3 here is CASSLEVVGEQFF. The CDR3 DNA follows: TGTGCCAGCAGCTTAGAGGTAGTTGGTGAGCAGTTCTTC.

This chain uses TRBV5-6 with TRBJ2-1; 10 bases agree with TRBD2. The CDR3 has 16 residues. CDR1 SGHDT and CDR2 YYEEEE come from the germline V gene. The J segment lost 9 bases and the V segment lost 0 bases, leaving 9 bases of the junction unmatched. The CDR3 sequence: CASSLVGTSGVTEQFF. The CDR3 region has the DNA TGTGCCAGCAGCTTGGTTGGTACTAGCGGGGTGACTGAGCAGTTCTTC.

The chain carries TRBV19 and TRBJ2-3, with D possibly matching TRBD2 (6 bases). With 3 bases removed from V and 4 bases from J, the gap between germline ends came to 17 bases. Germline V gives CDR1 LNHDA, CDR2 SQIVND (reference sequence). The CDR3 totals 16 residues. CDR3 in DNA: TGTGCCAGTAGTATGGGACTGACAATGGGGGCAGATACGCAGTATTTT. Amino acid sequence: CASSMGLTMGADTQYF.

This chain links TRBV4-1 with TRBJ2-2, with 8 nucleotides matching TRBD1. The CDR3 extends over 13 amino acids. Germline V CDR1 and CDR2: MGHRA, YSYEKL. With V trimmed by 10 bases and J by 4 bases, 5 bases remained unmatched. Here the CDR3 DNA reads TGCGCCATCGAAGGACAGGGCACCGGGGAGCTGTTTTTT. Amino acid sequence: CAIEGQGTGELFF.

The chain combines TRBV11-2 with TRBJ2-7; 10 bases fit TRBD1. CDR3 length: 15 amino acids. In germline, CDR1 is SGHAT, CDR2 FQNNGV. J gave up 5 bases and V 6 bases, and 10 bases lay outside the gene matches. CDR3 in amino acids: CASSRPGTGVHEQYF. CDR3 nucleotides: TGTGCCAGCAGTCGCCCCGGGACAGGGGTCCACGAGCAGTACTTC.

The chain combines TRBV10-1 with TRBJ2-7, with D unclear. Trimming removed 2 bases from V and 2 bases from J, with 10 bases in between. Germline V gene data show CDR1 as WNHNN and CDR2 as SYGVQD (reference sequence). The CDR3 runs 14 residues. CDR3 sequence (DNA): TGCGCCAGCAGTGAGAAGGCAGATCCCTACGAGCAGTACTTC. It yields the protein CASSEKADPYEQYF.

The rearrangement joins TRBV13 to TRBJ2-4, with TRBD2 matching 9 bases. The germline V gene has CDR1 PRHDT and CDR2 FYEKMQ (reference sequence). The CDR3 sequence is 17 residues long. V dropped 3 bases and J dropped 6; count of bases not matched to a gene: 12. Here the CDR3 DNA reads TGTGCCAGCAGCTTCGGAAAAGCGGGCGGGAGGGCAAACATTCAGTACTTC. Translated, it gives CASSFGKAGGRANIQYF.

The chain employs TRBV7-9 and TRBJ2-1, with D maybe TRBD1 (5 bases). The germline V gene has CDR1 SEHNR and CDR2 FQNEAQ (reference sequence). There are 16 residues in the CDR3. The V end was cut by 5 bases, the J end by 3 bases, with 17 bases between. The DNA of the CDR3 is TGTGCCAGCAGCCCAGGACCGGTAGGGGTCTACAATGAGCAGTTCTTC. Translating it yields CASSPGPVGVYNEQFF. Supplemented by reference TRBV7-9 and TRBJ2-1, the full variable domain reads DTGVSQNPRHKITKRGQNVTFRCDPISEHNRLYWYRQTLGQGPEFLTYFQNEAQLEKSRLLSDRFSAERPKGSFSTLEIQRTEQGDSAMYLCASSPGPVGVYNEQFFGPGTRLTVL.

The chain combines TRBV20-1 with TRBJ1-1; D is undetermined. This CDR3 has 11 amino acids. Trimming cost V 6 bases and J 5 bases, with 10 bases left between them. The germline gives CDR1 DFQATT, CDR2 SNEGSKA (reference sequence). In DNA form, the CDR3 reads TGCAGTGCCCGGAAAGGAACTGAAGCTTTCTTT. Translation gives CSARKGTEAFF.

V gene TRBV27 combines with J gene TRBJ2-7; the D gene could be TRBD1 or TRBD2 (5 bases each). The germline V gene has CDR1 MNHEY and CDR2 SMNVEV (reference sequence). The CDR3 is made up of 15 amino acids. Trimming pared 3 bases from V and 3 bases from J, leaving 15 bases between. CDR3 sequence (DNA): TGTGCCAGCAGTTTTTCAGGGAGCGCAAACTACGAGCAGTACTTC. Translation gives CASSFSGSANYEQYF.